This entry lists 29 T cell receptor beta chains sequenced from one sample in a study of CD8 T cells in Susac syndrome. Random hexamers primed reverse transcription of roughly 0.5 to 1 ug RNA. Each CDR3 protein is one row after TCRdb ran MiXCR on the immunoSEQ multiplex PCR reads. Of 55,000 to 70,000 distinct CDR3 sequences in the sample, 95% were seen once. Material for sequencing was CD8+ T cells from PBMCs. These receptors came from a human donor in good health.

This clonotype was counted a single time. The CDR3 region has the DNA TGTGCCAGCGTAACCCAACCGGGACTCGGAGAGACCCAGTACTTC. The encoded protein is CASVTQPGLGETQYF. The J gene is TRBJ2-5, the V gene TRBV7-9; D possibly corresponds to TRBD2 (6 bases). The ends were cut back, 8 bases at V and 4 bases at J, with 20 bases in the middle. Germline CDR1 reads SEHNR; CDR2 reads FQNEAQ (reference sequence). The CDR3 is 15 residues long.

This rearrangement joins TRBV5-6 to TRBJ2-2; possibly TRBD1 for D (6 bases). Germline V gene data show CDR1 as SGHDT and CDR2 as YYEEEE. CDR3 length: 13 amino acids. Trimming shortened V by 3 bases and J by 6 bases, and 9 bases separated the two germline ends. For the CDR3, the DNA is TGTGCCAGCAGCTCAGGGGTCTCCGGGGAGCTGTTTTTT. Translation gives CASSSGVSGELFF.

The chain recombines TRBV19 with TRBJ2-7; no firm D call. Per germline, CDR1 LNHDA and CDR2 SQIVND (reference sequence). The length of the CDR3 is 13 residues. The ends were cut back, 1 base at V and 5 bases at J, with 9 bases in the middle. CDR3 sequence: CASSIGSDDEQYF. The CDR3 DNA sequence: TGTGCCAGTAGTATAGGCAGCGACGACGAGCAGTACTTC.

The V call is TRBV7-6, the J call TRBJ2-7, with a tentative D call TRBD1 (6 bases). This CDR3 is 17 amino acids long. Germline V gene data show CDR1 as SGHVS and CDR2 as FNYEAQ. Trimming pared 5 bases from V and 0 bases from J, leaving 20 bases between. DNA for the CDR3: TGTGCCAGCAGCCCCGCGTGGTCAGGGGTCGTCTCCTACGAGCAGTACTTC. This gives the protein CASSPAWSGVVSYEQYF.

This CDR3 reads CASSLSDRAYNSPLHF. Here the CDR3 DNA reads TGTGCCAGCAGTTTATCGGACCGGGCCTATAATTCACCCCTCCACTTT. The V and J genes are TRBV27 and TRBJ1-6; D remains ambiguous. Trimming removed 0 bases at V and 2 bases at J, with 8 bases between. Germline-derived CDR1 and CDR2 are MNHEY and SMNVEV (reference sequence). This CDR3 comprises 16 residues.

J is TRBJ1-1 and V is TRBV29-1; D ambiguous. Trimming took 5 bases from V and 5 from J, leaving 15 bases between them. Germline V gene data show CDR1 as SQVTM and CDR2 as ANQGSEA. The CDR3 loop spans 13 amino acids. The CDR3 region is CSVPGTLGTEAFF. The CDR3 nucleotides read TGCAGCGTTCCCGGCACCCTGGGGACTGAAGCTTTCTTT.

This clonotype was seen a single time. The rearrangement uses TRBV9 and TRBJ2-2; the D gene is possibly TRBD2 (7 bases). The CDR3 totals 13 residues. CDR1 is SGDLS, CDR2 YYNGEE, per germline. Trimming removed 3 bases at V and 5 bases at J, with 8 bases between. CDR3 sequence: CASSEGGTGELFF. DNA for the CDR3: TGTGCCAGCAGCGAGGGGGGGACCGGGGAGCTGTTTTTT.

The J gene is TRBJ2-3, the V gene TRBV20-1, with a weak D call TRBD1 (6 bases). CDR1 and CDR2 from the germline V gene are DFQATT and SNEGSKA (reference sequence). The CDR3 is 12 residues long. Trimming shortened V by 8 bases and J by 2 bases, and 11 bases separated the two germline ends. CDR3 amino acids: CSSRDTTDTQYF. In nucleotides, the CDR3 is TGCAGTTCCCGGGACACCACAGATACGCAGTATTTT.

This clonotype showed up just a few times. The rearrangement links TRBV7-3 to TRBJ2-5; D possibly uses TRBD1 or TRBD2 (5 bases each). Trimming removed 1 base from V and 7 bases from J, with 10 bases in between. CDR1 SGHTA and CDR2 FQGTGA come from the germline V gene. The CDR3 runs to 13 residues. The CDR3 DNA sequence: TGTGCCAGCAGCTTAATAAATGGGGGGACCCAGTACTTC. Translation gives CASSLINGGTQYF.

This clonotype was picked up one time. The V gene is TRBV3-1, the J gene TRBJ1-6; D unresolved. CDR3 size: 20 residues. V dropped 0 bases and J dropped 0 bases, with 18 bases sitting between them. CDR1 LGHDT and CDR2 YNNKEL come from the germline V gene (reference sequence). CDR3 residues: CASSQDFRSTLSSYNSPLHF. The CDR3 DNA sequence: TGTGCCAGCAGCCAAGATTTTCGGTCGACTCTTAGCTCCTATAATTCACCCCTCCACTTT. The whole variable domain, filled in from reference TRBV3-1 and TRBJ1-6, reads DTAVSQTPKYLVTQMGNDKSIKCEQNLGHDTMYWYKQDSKKFLKIMFSYNNKELIINETVPNRFSPKSPDKAHLNLHINSLELGDSAVYFCASSQDFRSTLSSYNSPLHFGNGTRLTVT.

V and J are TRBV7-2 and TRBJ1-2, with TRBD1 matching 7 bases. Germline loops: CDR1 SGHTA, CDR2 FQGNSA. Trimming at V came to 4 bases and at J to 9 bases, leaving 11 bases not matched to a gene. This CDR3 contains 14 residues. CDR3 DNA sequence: TGTGCCAGCAGCTCGCTGGGACAGACCGAGAGCTACACCTTC. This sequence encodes CASSSLGQTESYTF. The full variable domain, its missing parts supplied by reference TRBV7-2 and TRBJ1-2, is GAGVSQSPSNKVTEKGKDVELRCDPISGHTALYWYRQSLGQGLEFLIYFQGNSAPDKSGLPSDRFSAERTGGSVSTLTIQRTQQEDSAVYLCASSSLGQTESYTFGSGTRLTVV.

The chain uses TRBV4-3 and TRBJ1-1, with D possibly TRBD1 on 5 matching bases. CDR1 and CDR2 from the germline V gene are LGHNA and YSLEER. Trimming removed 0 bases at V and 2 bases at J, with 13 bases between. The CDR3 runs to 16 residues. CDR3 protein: CASSQDRGGDNTEAFF. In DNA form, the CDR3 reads TGCGCCAGCAGCCAAGATCGTGGAGGGGATAACACTGAAGCTTTCTTT.

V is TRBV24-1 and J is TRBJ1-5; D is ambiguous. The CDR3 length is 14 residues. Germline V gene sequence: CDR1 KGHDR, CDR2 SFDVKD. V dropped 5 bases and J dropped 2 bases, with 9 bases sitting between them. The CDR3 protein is CATSVGEGNQPQHF. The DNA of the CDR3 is TGTGCCACCAGTGTTGGTGAGGGCAATCAGCCCCAGCATTTT.

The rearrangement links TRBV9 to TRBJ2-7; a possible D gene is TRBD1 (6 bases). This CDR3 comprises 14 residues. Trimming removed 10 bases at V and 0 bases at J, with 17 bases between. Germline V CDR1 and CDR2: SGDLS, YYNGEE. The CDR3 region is CASGHGQSSYEQYF. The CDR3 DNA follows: TGTGCCTCCGGCCATGGACAGTCCTCCTACGAGCAGTACTTC.

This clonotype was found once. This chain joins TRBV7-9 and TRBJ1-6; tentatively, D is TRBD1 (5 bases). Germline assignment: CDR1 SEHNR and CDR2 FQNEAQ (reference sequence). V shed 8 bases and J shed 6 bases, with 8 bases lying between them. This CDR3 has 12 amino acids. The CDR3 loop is CASRDSNSPLHF. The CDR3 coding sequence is TGTGCCAGCCGCGACAGTAATTCACCCCTCCACTTT.

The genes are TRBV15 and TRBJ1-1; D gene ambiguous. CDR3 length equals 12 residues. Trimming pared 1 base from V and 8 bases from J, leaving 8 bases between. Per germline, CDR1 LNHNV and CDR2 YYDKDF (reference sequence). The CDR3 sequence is CATSRGRNEAFF. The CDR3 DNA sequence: TGTGCCACCAGCAGAGGCAGGAACGAAGCTTTCTTT.

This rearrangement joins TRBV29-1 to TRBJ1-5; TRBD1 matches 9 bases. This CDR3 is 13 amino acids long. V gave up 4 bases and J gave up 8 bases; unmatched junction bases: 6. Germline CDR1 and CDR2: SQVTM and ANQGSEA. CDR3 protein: CSVGTGGREPQHF. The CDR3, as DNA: TGCAGCGTTGGCACAGGGGGCAGGGAGCCCCAGCATTTT.

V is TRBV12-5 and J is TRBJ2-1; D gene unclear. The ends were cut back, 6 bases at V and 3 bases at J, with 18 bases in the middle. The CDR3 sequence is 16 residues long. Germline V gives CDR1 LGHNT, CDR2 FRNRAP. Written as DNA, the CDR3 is TGTGCTAGTGGACCCGACCCGGACGGGTACTACAATGAGCAGTTCTTC. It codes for CASGPDPDGYYNEQFF.

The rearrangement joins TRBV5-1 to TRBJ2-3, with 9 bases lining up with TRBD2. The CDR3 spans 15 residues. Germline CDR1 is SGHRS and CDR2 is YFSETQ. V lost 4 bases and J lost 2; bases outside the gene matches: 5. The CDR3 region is CASSHSGSPTDTQYF. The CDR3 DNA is TGCGCCAGCAGCCATAGCGGGAGCCCCACAGATACGCAGTATTTT.

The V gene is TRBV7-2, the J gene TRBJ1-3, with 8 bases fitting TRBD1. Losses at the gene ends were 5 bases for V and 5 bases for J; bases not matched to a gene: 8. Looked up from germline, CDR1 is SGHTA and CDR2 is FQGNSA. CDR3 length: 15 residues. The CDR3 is CASSPDRVLRNTIYF. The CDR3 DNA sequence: TGTGCCAGCAGCCCGGACAGGGTGCTAAGAAACACCATATATTTT.

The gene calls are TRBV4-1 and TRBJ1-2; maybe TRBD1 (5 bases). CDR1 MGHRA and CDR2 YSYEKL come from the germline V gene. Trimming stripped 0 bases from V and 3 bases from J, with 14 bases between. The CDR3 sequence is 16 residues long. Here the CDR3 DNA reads TGCGCCAGCAGCCAAGAATCCTCTGCAGGGTACTATGGCTACACCTTC. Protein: CASSQESSAGYYGYTF.

The CDR3 loop reads CASRWRGNTGELFF. As DNA, the CDR3 is TGTGCCAGCAGGTGGAGGGGTAACACCGGGGAGCTGTTTTTT. The V gene is TRBV6-5, the J gene TRBJ2-2, with a tentative D call TRBD2 (6 bases). There are 14 residues in the CDR3. The V end lost 6 bases, the J end lost 2 bases, and 10 bases lay between the germline ends. CDR1 MNHEY and CDR2 SVGAGI come from the germline V gene.

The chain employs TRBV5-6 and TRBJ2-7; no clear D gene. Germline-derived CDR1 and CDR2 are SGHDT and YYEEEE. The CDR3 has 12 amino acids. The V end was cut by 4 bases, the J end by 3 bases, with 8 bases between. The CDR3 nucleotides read TGTGCCAGCAGCACAGCGAACTACGAGCAGTACGTC. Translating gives CASSTANYEQYV.

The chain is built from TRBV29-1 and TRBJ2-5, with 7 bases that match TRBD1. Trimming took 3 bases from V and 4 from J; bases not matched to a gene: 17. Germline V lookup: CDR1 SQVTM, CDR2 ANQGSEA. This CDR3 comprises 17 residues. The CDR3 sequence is CSVELLSQGELLETQYF. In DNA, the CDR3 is TGCAGCGTTGAGCTGCTATCTCAGGGGGAGCTTTTAGAGACCCAGTACTTC.

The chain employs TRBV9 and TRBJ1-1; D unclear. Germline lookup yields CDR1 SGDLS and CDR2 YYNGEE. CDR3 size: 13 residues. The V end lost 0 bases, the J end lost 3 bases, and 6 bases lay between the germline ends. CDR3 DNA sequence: TGTGCCAGCAGCGTAGAGCAATACACTGAAGCTTTCTTT. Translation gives CASSVEQYTEAFF.

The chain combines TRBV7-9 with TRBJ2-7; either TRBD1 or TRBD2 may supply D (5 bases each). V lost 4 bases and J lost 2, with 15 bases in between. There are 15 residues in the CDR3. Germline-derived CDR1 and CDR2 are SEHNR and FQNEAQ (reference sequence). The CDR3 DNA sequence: TGTGCCAGCAGCTCAACCGGGACGGACCCCTACGAGCAGTACGTC. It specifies CASSSTGTDPYEQYV.

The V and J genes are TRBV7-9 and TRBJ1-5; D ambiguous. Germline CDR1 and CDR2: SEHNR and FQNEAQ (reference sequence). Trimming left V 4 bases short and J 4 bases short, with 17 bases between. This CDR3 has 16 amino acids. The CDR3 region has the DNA TGTGCCAGCAGCTATGTGGACGGGAGGGATAATCAGCCCCAGCATTTT. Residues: CASSYVDGRDNQPQHF.

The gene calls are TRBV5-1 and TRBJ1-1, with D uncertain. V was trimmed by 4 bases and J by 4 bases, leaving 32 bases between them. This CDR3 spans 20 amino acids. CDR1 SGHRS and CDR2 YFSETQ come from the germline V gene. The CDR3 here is CASSGFSGSPILPRPTEAFF. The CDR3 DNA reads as TGCGCCAGCAGCGGGTTTTCGGGGTCGCCGATCCTTCCCCGACCCACTGAAGCTTTCTTT.

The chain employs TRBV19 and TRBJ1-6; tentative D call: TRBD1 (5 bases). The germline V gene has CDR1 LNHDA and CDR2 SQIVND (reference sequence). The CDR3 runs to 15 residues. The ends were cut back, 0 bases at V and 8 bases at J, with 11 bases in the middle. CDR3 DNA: TGTGCCAGTAGTATAGATGGAATGACAGATTCACCCCTCCACTTT. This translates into CASSIDGMTDSPLHF.